Listed here are 14 T cell receptor beta chains from one sample, sequenced in a study of regulatory T cells in long-lasting Graves disease. Sample time point: persistent/refractory GD, antithyroid drugs over 5 years with positive TRAb. From RNA extracted from PBMCs, the TCR library was made. Building the TCR beta libraries relied on iRepertoire HTBI primers, and CDR3 regions underwent Arm-PCR. MiXCR, applied by TCRdb to the multiplex PCR reads, yields one record per CDR3 protein. The sample consists of fewer than 400,000 distinct CDR3 sequences, about a fifth of them appearing once. Specimen: peripheral blood mononuclear cells (PBMCs), collected when the disease was refractory, from a patient treated with antithyroid drugs. The receptor set was obtained from a female donor with Graves disease.

This chain joins TRBV7-9 and TRBJ2-7; D may be TRBD2 (5 bases). The length of the CDR3 is 16 residues. Trimming cost V 5 bases and J 0 bases, with 17 bases left between them. In germline, CDR1 is SEHNR, CDR2 FQNEAQ (reference sequence). CDR3 DNA: TGTGCCAGCAGCAGCGAGTCCTGGGAGAGCTCCTACGAGCAGTACTTC. Protein product: CASSSESWESSYEQYF. The full variable domain, in which reference TRBV7-9 and TRBJ2-7 provide the parts outside the CDR3, is DTGVSQNPRHKITKRGQNVTFRCDPISEHNRLYWYRQTLGQGPEFLTYFQNEAQLEKSRLLSDRFSAERPKGSFSTLEIQRTEQGDSAMYLCASSSESWESSYEQYFGPGTRLTVT.

This clonotype was detected ten times or more. V is TRBV4-2 and J is TRBJ1-6; D unresolved. V shed 0 bases and J shed 9 bases, with 12 bases lying between them. The CDR3 covers 15 residues. Looked up from germline, CDR1 is LGHNA and CDR2 is YNFKEQ. The CDR3 sequence: CASSQDTGPTSPLHF. The CDR3 bases are TGTGCCAGCAGCCAAGATACCGGCCCAACTTCACCCCTCCACTTT.

This clonotype was recorded many times. The V gene is TRBV6-2 or TRBV6-3, the J gene TRBJ1-2, with unresolved D. The germline V gene encodes CDR1 MNHEY and CDR2 SVGEGT. CDR3 size: 13 residues. V was cut by 2 bases and J by 8 bases, with 12 bases left in between. Here the CDR3 reads CASSYGEPGGYTF. The CDR3 nucleotides are TGTGCCAGCAGTTACGGCGAACCCGGGGGCTACACCTTC.

Comments on this clonotype: A read error may account for a junction end that differs from germline. V and J are TRBV27 and TRBJ1-1, with 7 bases lining up with TRBD1. From germline, CDR1 is MNHEY and CDR2 SMNVEV (reference sequence). The CDR3 has 14 amino acids. The CDR3 reads CAGSPQGGDTEAFF. In nucleotides, the CDR3 is TGTGCCGGCAGTCCTCAGGGGGGGGACACTGAAGCTTTCTTT.

To note about this clonotype: The conserved phenylalanine or tryptophan normally closing the CDR3 is absent here, so this likely arose from a read error. No DNA is shown, since the ends of the CDR3 on it are uncertain; the CDR3 is the one TCRdb lists. V is TRBV9 and J is TRBJ2-7; whether TRBD2, the table's D call, matches the DNA was not checked. Germline assignment: CDR1 SGDLS and CDR2 YYNGEE. The CDR3 comprises 11 residues, both ends counted. CDR3 protein: CASSPPGLVLL.

The chain is built from TRBV2 and TRBJ2-1; TRBD1 aligns across 8 bases. The length of the CDR3 is 20 residues. The ends lost 5 bases at V and 0 bases at J; junction bases unmatched: 18. Germline values: CDR1 SNHLY, CDR2 FYNNEI. Written as DNA, the CDR3 is TGTGCCAGCAGTACTCCCGACAGGGGCGCCACCGGTGGCTCCTACAATGAGCAGTTCTTC. As protein: CASSTPDRGATGGSYNEQFF.

This clonotype was seen many times. V is TRBV5-1 and J is TRBJ2-7, with D perhaps matching TRBD1 (5 bases). From germline, CDR1 is SGHRS and CDR2 YFSETQ. Trimming shortened V by 5 bases and J by 2 bases, and 14 bases separated the two germline ends. The CDR3 is 14 amino acids. CDR3 sequence reads: CASSYGHETYEQYF. The CDR3, as DNA: TGCGCCAGCAGTTATGGACACGAAACCTACGAGCAGTACTTC.

The chain combines TRBV12-5 with TRBJ1-1, with a possible D match to TRBD1 (5 bases). Germline CDR1 is LGHNT and CDR2 is FRNRAP. The length of the CDR3 is 14 residues. Trimming shortened V by 7 bases and J by 3 bases, and 15 bases separated the two germline ends. The CDR3 DNA follows: TGTGCTAGTGCCGTAGGGACGAGGTACACTGAAGCTTTCTTT. Translating it yields CASAVGTRYTEAFF.

This clonotype was seen a few times. J is TRBJ2-7 and V is TRBV27, with D maybe TRBD1 (6 bases). Germline V gives CDR1 MNHEY, CDR2 SMNVEV (reference sequence). This CDR3 is built from 15 residues. Deletions cut 2 bases from V and 7 bases from J, with 18 bases between. The CDR3: CASSLGWDTSREQYF. CDR3 DNA: TGTGCCAGCAGTTTAGGGTGGGACACCTCTCGAGAGCAGTACTTC.

The chain couples TRBV5-1 to TRBJ2-7; TRBD2 matches 10 bases. Germline V gene lookup returns CDR1 SGHRS and CDR2 YFSETQ. CDR3 length equals 14 residues. Unmatched junction bases numbered 6, after V lost 4 bases and J lost 5 bases. This CDR3 is CASSVSSGRDEQYF. The CDR3 DNA is TGCGCCAGCAGCGTGTCTAGCGGGAGAGACGAGCAGTACTTC.

The rearrangement links TRBV20-1 to TRBJ2-7; 11 bases line up with TRBD1. The ends lost 4 bases at V and 3 bases at J; junction bases unmatched: 8. There are 15 residues in the CDR3. Germline lookup yields CDR1 DFQATT and CDR2 SNEGSKA (reference sequence). The CDR3 region has the DNA TGCAGTGCTACCCAACCGGGACAGGGGGACTACGAGCAGTACTTC. Its translation is CSATQPGQGDYEQYF.

Comment on this clonotype: A single base separates this from a much larger clone, so it may be a read error. The J gene is TRBJ2-7, the V gene TRBV6-1; 7 bases map to TRBD1. Germline values: CDR1 MNHNS, CDR2 SASEGT. V lost 6 bases and J lost 4; bases outside the gene matches: 6. The CDR3 sequence is 13 residues long. The CDR3 reads CASRVQGKYEQYF. DNA for the CDR3: TGTGCCAGCAGGGTACAGGGGAAGTACGAGCAGTACTTC.

The chain couples TRBV6-4 to TRBJ2-2; either TRBD1 or TRBD2 may supply D (6 bases each). CDR1 is MRHNA, CDR2 SNTAGT, per germline. The CDR3 length is 15 residues. Trimming cost V 10 bases and J 3 bases, with 18 bases left between them. The CDR3 loop is CATIGGKGDTGELFF. The CDR3 DNA sequence: TGTGCCACCATCGGCGGGAAGGGGGACACCGGGGAGCTGTTTTTT.

As concerns this clonotype: Given a much more abundant clone one base away, this may be a read error. No conserved phenylalanine or tryptophan is present at the end of the CDR3, so a read error is the likely explanation. The chain links TRBV5-5 to TRBJ1-2; D gene uncertain. The germline V gene encodes CDR1 SGHKS and CDR2 YYEKEE (reference sequence). The CDR3 sequence is 14 residues long. Trimming left V 2 bases short and J 0 bases short, with 8 bases between. The CDR3 sequence is CASSFGASNYGYTL. The DNA of the CDR3 is TGTGCCAGCAGCTTCGGCGCATCTAACTATGGCTACACCCTC.